The 20 T cell receptor beta chains below all came from one sample that was sequenced in a study of cytomegalovirus exposure and HLA in healthy donors. Both 60 Vbeta primers and 13 Jbeta primers went into the PCR. Assay: immunoSEQ multiplex PCR; the TCRdb copy retains only in-frame clones and omits some. This sample has roughly 80,000 clones; approximately 62% occur once, and the top ten carry 3.5% to 4.5%. Material: PBMCs. The receptors stem from a male donor in good health and CMV-seropositive.

The chain has TRBV19 and TRBJ2-1, with TRBD2 as a possible D gene (7 bases). Germline CDR1 LNHDA, CDR2 SQIVND (reference sequence). This CDR3 is 17 amino acids long. V was pared by 6 bases and J by 0 bases, with 18 bases between. The CDR3 is CASSAFGGAVSYNEQFF. CDR3 nucleotide sequence: TGTGCCAGTAGCGCTTTTGGGGGGGCTGTCTCCTACAATGAGCAGTTCTTC.

The J gene is TRBJ2-1, the V gene TRBV19, with no clear D. Between the trimmed V and J ends, which lost 4 bases and 8 bases, there was a span of 6 bases. CDR3 length: 11 residues. Germline values: CDR1 LNHDA, CDR2 SQIVND (reference sequence). The CDR3 reads CASSRGYEQFF. In DNA, the CDR3 is TGTGCCAGTAGTAGAGGATATGAGCAGTTCTTC.

The chain combines TRBV5-4 with TRBJ1-6, with D tentatively TRBD1 (6 bases). Germline CDR1 is SGHNT and CDR2 is YYREEE (reference sequence). The CDR3 length is 13 residues. Trimming left V 4 bases short and J 10 bases short, with 12 bases between. The CDR3 bases are TGTGCCAGCAGCCTGCAGGGGCAATCACCCCTCCACTTT. Translating gives CASSLQGQSPLHF.

This clone was seen more than once but under ten times. This sequence joins TRBV11-3 and TRBJ2-3; D is perhaps TRBD1 (5 bases). This CDR3 contains 16 residues. From germline, CDR1 is SGHNT and CDR2 YENEEA. V shed 1 base and J shed 6 bases, with 17 bases lying between them. This chain's CDR3 is CASSLGQGSAGDTQYF. CDR3 nucleotide sequence: TGTGCCAGCAGCTTAGGCCAGGGATCCGCAGGGGATACGCAGTATTTT.

V usage is TRBV9 and J usage is TRBJ2-1; 14 bases line up with TRBD2. There are 19 residues in the CDR3. V shed 7 bases, J shed 2 bases, and the junction held 14 bases outside the gene matches. Germline lookup yields CDR1 SGDLS and CDR2 YYNGEE. The CDR3 region has the DNA TGTGCCAGCCCCCCGGGACGGCTGGGACTAGCGGGAGCCTACAATGAGCAGTTCTTC. Its protein is CASPPGRLGLAGAYNEQFF. The full variable domain, in which reference TRBV9 and TRBJ2-1 provide the parts outside the CDR3, is DSGVTQTPKHLITATGQRVTLRCSPRSGDLSVYWYQQSLDQGLQFLIQYYNGEERAKGNILERFSAQQFPDLHSELNLSSLELGDSALYFCASPPGRLGLAGAYNEQFFGPGTRLTVL.

The chain uses TRBV12-2 and TRBJ2-3; TRBD1, as called in the table, went unchecked against the DNA. TRBV12-2 is a pseudogene locus. This CDR3 spans 17 amino acids. The CDR3 DNA is TGTGCAAGTCGCCTGCGGCCAGGGGGCGTTCGCACAGATACGCAGTATTTT. The encoded protein is CASRLRPGGVRTDTQYF.

The J gene is TRBJ1-2, the V gene TRBV6-1; perhaps TRBD1 as D (6 bases). Germline-derived CDR1 and CDR2 are MNHNS and SASEGT. Trimming removed 6 bases from V and 3 bases from J, with 8 bases in between. This CDR3 spans 12 amino acids. CDR3 coding DNA: TGTGCCAGCAGACGGACAGACTATGGCTACACCTTC. Its translation is CASRRTDYGYTF.

This clone was counted between two and nine times. This chain connects TRBV27 to TRBJ1-4; 10 bases line up with TRBD1. This CDR3 is 14 amino acids long. CDR1 and CDR2 from the germline V gene are MNHEY and SMNVEV (reference sequence). V shed 3 bases, J shed 7 bases, and the junction held 2 bases outside the gene matches. CDR3 sequence: CASSFGDRGEKLFF. The CDR3 DNA is TGTGCCAGCAGTTTTGGGGACAGGGGTGAAAAACTGTTTTTT.

This clone was detected only a few times. The chain recombines TRBV5-5 with TRBJ2-1; tentative D call: TRBD1 (5 bases). Germline-derived CDR1 and CDR2 are SGHKS and YYEKEE (reference sequence). The V end lost 4 bases, the J end lost 4 bases, and 9 bases lay between the germline ends. This CDR3 comprises 13 residues. CDR3 amino acids: CASSVQGYNEQFF. In nucleotides, the CDR3 is TGTGCCAGCAGCGTTCAGGGTTACAATGAGCAGTTCTTC.

The J gene is TRBJ2-6, the V gene TRBV28; D remains ambiguous. Looked up from germline, CDR1 is MDHEN and CDR2 is SYDVKM. Trimming left V 5 bases short and J 0 bases short, with 8 bases between. This CDR3 comprises 15 residues. As DNA, the CDR3 is TGTGCCAGCAGTCTGTCCCCCTCTGGGGCCAACGTCCTGACTTTC. It codes for CASSLSPSGANVLTF.

V gene TRBV9 combines with J gene TRBJ1-1; 8 nucleotides agree with TRBD1. V trimming: 3 bases; J trimming: 0 bases; junction bases outside the gene matches: 1. This CDR3 has 14 amino acids. Germline CDR1 is SGDLS and CDR2 is YYNGEE. For the CDR3, the DNA is TGTGCCAGCAGCGCGGGACAGGTGAACACTGAAGCTTTCTTT. Protein: CASSAGQVNTEAFF.

This clone was recorded a few times. The CDR3 is CASSSGLAGTYEQYF. CDR3 nucleotide sequence: TGTGCCAGCAGCTCCGGACTAGCGGGAACCTACGAGCAGTACTTC. The V gene is TRBV5-4, the J gene TRBJ2-7; 12 nucleotides line up with TRBD2. V was clipped by 3 bases and J by 2 bases; unmatched bases: 3. Germline values: CDR1 SGHNT, CDR2 YYREEE (reference sequence). The CDR3 is 15 amino acids.

The chain combines TRBV6-5 with TRBJ1-5; D ambiguous. Trimming removed 5 bases from V and 1 base from J, with 12 bases in between. In germline, CDR1 is MNHEY, CDR2 SVGAGI. The CDR3 is 15 amino acids. CDR3 in DNA: TGTGCCAGCAGTCCCCCGGGGAGGAGCAATCAGCCCCAGCATTTT. Its protein product is CASSPPGRSNQPQHF.

This clone appeared a few times. V gene TRBV19 combines with J gene TRBJ2-4, with D perhaps TRBD2 (5 bases). CDR1 is LNHDA, CDR2 SQIVND, per germline (reference sequence). Trimming took off 5 bases at V and 4 bases at J, with 18 bases between the two ends. CDR3 size: 16 residues. CDR3 sequence reads: CASSLAEGMGKNIQYF. In DNA, the CDR3 is TGTGCCAGTAGTCTTGCAGAGGGTATGGGGAAAAACATTCAGTACTTC.

This chain uses TRBV9 with TRBJ1-1, with TRBD1 identical over 8 bases. Trimming cost V 4 bases and J 5 bases; bases outside gene matches: 7. Germline V gene sequence: CDR1 SGDLS, CDR2 YYNGEE. This CDR3 is built from 14 residues. The CDR3 DNA follows: TGTGCCAGCAGCACGGACAGGGTAAGGACTGAAGCTTTCTTT. Amino acid sequence: CASSTDRVRTEAFF.

The chain has TRBV6-5 and TRBJ1-5; D not certain. Trimming removed 4 bases from V and 3 bases from J, with 13 bases in between. CDR3 size: 15 residues. The germline gives CDR1 MNHEY, CDR2 SVGAGI. The CDR3: CASSSSRAPNQPQHF. In DNA, the CDR3 is TGTGCCAGCAGTTCCTCGAGGGCGCCCAATCAGCCCCAGCATTTT.

The rearrangement links TRBV9 to TRBJ2-6; TRBD2 matches at 7 bases. The germline V gene has CDR1 SGDLS and CDR2 YYNGEE. The CDR3 totals 16 residues. Unmatched junction bases numbered 4, after V lost 0 bases and J lost 4 bases. Written as DNA, the CDR3 is TGTGCCAGCAGCGTAGGGGGAGGGGCCGGGGCCAACGTCCTGACTTTC. Its translation: CASSVGGGAGANVLTF.

The chain joins TRBV7-9 to TRBJ2-5; TRBD2 aligns across 9 bases. Per the germline V gene, CDR1 is SEHNR and CDR2 is FQNEAQ (reference sequence). The CDR3 is 13 residues long. V shed 3 bases, J shed 4 bases, and the junction held 0 bases outside the gene matches. CDR3 residues: CASSFSGRETQYF. CDR3 bases: TGTGCCAGCAGCTTTAGCGGGAGAGAGACCCAGTACTTC.

This chain uses TRBV13 with TRBJ2-7; D remains unclear. V lost 2 bases and J 0 bases, leaving 8 bases between the germline ends. This CDR3 region has 14 residues. Germline CDR1 reads PRHDT; CDR2 reads FYEKMQ (reference sequence). The CDR3: CASSLFSSSYEQYF. In nucleotides, the CDR3 is TGTGCCAGCAGCTTATTTTCTAGCTCCTACGAGCAGTACTTC.

This clone was counted only a few times. The gene calls are TRBV4-3 and TRBJ1-2; 7 bases are shared with TRBD1. Trimming removed 0 bases from V and 2 bases from J; junction bases left unmatched: 3. CDR1 LGHNA and CDR2 YSLEER come from the germline V gene. This CDR3 has 15 residues. CDR3 residues: CASSQDHRGNYGYTF. The CDR3, as DNA: TGCGCCAGCAGCCAAGATCACAGGGGCAACTATGGCTACACCTTC.